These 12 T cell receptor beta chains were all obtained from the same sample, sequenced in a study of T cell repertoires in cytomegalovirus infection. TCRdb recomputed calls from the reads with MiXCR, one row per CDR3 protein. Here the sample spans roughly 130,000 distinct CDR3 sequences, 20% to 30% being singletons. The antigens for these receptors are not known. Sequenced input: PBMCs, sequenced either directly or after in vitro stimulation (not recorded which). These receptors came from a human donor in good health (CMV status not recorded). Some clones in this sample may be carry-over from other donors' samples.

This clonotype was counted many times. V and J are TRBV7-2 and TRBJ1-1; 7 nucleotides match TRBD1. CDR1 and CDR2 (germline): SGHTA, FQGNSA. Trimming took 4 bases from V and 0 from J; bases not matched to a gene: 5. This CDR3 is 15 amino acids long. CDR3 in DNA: TGTGCCAGCAGCTACTCGGGACAGCTGAACACTGAAGCTTTCTTT. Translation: CASSYSGQLNTEAFF.

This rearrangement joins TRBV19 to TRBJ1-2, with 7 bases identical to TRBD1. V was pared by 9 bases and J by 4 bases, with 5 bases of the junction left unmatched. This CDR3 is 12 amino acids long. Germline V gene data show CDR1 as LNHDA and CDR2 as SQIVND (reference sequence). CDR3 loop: CASRDSFYGYTF. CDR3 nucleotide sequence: TGTGCCAGCCGGGACAGCTTCTATGGCTACACCTTC.

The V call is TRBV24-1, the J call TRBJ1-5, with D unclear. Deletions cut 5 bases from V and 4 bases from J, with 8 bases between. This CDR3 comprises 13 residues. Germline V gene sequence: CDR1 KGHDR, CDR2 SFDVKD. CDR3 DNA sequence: TGTGCCACCAGTGGGGGTGGGAATCAGCCCCAGCATTTT. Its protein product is CATSGGGNQPQHF.

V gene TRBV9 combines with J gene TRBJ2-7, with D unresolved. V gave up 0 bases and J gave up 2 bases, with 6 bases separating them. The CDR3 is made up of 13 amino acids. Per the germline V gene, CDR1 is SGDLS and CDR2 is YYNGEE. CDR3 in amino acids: CASSVAKTYEQYF. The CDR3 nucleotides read TGTGCCAGCAGCGTAGCAAAAACCTACGAGCAGTACTTC.

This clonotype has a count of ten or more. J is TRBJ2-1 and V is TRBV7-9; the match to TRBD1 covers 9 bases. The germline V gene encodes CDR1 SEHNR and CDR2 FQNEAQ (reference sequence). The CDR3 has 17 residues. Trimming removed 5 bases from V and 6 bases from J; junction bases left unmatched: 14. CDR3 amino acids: CASSTFAGTGFLNEQFF. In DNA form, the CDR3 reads TGTGCCAGCAGCACCTTTGCCGGGACAGGGTTCCTCAATGAGCAGTTCTTC.

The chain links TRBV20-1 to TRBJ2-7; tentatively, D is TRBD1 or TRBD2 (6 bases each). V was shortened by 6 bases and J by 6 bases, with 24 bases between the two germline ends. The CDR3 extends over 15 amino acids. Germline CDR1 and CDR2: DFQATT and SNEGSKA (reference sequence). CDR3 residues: CSAEMRLGGPSEQYF. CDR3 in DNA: TGCAGTGCGGAAATGAGGTTGGGGGGCCCATCCGAGCAGTACTTC.

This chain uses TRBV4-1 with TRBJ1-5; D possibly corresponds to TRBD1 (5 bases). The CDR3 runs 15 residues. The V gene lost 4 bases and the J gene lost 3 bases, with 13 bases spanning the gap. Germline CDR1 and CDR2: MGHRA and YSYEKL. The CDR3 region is CASSPGGRDNQPQHF. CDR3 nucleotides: TGCGCCAGCAGCCCCGGGGGAAGGGACAATCAGCCCCAGCATTTT.

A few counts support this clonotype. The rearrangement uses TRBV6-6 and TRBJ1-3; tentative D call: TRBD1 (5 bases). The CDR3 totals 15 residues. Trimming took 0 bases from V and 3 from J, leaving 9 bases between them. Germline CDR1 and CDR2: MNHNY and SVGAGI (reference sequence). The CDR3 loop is CASSYSMGHGNTIYF. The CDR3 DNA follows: TGTGCCAGCAGTTACTCGATGGGGCATGGAAACACCATATATTTT.

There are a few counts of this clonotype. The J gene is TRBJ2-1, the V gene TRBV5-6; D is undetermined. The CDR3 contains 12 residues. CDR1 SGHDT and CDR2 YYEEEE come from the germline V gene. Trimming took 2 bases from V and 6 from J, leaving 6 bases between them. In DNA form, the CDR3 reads TGTGCCAGCAGCTTAAGGATCAATGAGCAGTTCTTC. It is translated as CASSLRINEQFF.

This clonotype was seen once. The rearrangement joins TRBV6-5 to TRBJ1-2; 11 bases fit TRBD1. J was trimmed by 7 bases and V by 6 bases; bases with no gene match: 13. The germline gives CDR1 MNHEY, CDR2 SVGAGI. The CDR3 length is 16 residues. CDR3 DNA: TGTGCCAGCAGACCGATAAGCCGGGACAGGGGGTTTGGCTACACCTTC. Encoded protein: CASRPISRDRGFGYTF.

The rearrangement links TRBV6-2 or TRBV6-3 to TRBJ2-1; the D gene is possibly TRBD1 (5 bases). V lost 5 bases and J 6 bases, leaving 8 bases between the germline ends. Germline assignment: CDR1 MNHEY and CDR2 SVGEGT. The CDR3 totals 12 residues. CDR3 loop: CASSGQGNEQFF. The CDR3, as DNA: TGTGCCAGCAGTGGGCAGGGCAATGAGCAGTTCTTC.

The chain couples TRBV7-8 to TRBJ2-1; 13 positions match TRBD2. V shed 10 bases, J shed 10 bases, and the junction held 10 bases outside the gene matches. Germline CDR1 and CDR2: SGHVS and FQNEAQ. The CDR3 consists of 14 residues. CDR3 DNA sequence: TGTGCCATTCAACTAGCGGGAGGGTCTGGCGAGCAGTTCTTC. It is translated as CAIQLAGGSGEQFF. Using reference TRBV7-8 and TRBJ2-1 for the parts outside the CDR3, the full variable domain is GAGVSQSPRYKVAKRGQDVALRCDPISGHVSLFWYQQALGQGPEFLTYFQNEAQLDKSGLPSDRFFAERPEGSVSTLKIQRTQQEDSAVYLCAIQLAGGSGEQFFGPGTRLTVL.